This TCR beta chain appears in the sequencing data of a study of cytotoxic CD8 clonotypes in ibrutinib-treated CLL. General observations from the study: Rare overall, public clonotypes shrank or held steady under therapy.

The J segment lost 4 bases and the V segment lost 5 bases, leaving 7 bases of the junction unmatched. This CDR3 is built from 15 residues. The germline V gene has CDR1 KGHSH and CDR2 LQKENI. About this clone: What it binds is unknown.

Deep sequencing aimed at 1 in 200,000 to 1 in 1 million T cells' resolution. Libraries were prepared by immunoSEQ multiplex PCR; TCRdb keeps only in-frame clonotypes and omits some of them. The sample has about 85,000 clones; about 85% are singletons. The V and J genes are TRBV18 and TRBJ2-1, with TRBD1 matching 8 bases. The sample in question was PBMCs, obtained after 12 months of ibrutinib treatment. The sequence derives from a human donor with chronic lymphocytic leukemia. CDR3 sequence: CASSEQGAQYNEQFF. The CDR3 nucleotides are TGTGCCAGCTCAGAGCAGGGGGCGCAGTACAATGAGCAGTTCTTC.